This entry concerns a single T cell receptor (beta chain). A read error may account for a junction end that differs from germline. The data belong to a study of identical twins. Unique molecular identifiers were present on the cDNA, which also gained a universal primer site by template switching. MiXCR, run by TCRdb on the 5' RACE reads, gives a single entry per CDR3 protein. The data hold 1.5 million to 2 million distinct CDR3 sequences, with under 35% observed a single time. Sequenced input: cord blood. This TCR derives from a newborn girl in good health.

The chain's CDR3 is CASSEPSGGADMQYF. As DNA, the CDR3 is TGCGCCAGCAGTGAACCTAGCGGGGGGGCGGATATGCAGTATTTT. The J gene is TRBJ2-3, the V gene TRBV10-2; 12 bases line up with TRBD2. CDR3 length: 15 residues. Germline V lookup: CDR1 WSHSY, CDR2 SAAADI.